This TCR beta chain comes out of a study of response to subunit inactivated influenza vaccine. Germline assignment: CDR1 MRHNA and CDR2 SNTAGT. The CDR3 contains 16 residues. The ends lost 4 bases at V and 5 bases at J; junction bases unmatched: 9. TCRdb called the RT-PCR reads again in MiXCR, with one record for every CDR3 protein. This table holds about 800,000 distinct CDR3 sequences, about 20% found once. Sequencing used PBMCs from blood, obtained 4 to 6 days after vaccination. V and J are TRBV6-4 and TRBJ2-2; 8 nucleotides agree with TRBD1. The clonotype was recovered from a man aged 45-60 years who received an inactivated influenza vaccine. The CDR3 protein is CASSAPPRQGTGELFF. DNA of the CDR3: TGTGCCAGCAGTGCTCCTCCGAGACAGGGGACCGGGGAGCTGTTTTTT.